A single sample gave rise to the 24 T cell receptor beta chains below, sequenced in a study of blood T cell repertoires in COVID-19. Profiling relied on immunoSEQ multiplex PCR, and the TCRdb table lists in-frame clones only, not all of them. The sample has a few hundred thousand clones; about 90% are singletons. Sequencing used peripheral blood. The receptors derive from a man in his fifties or sixties with acute or convalescent COVID-19.

This clone appeared a few times. V is TRBV11-2 and J is TRBJ1-1; D is unresolved. This CDR3 comprises 17 residues. V was pared by 3 bases and J by 3 bases, with 20 bases between. In germline, CDR1 is SGHAT, CDR2 FQNNGV. Here the CDR3 DNA reads TGTGCCAGCAGCTTCGAGGAGGACCTCCTGACCCACACTGAAGCTTTCTTT. Translated, it gives CASSFEEDLLTHTEAFF.

The chain is built from TRBV7-2 and TRBJ2-3; D may be TRBD1 (6 bases). V was clipped by 5 bases and J by 5 bases, with 11 bases between them. Germline CDR1 and CDR2: SGHTA and FQGNSA. The CDR3 loop spans 13 amino acids. CDR3: CASSLYREDTQYF. The CDR3 DNA reads TGTGCCAGCAGCCTATACAGGGAAGATACGCAGTATTTT.

This clone was seen more than once but under ten times. This sequence joins TRBV7-8 and TRBJ1-5; D may be TRBD1 (6 bases). CDR1 SGHVS and CDR2 FQNEAQ come from the germline V gene. The length of the CDR3 is 16 residues. Trimming removed 2 bases at V and 2 bases at J, with 13 bases between. As DNA, the CDR3 is TGTGCCAGCAGCTTATCAGGGGTTCAGCGCAATCAGCCCCAGCATTTT. Its translation: CASSLSGVQRNQPQHF.

The J gene is TRBJ1-6, the V gene TRBV7-2; 7 bases are a match to TRBD1. The CDR3 spans 15 residues. CDR1 and CDR2 (germline): SGHTA, FQGNSA. J lost 7 bases, V lost 5 bases, and 8 bases had no gene match. This chain's CDR3 is CASSDRQGRNSPLHF. CDR3 bases: TGTGCCAGCAGCGACCGACAGGGCCGGAATTCACCCCTCCACTTT.

The V call is TRBV28, the J call TRBJ1-5; the D is unclear. Trimming left V 6 bases short and J 1 base short, with 22 bases between. Germline CDR1 MDHEN, CDR2 SYDVKM. CDR3 length: 18 residues. CDR3 sequence reads: CASSSSGQSVGSNQPQHF. The CDR3 DNA is TGTGCCAGCAGCTCCAGCGGGCAGTCGGTGGGAAGCAATCAGCCCCAGCATTTT.

The J gene is TRBJ2-7, the V gene TRBV11-1, with 8 bases aligning to TRBD1. The trim removed 5 bases at V and 6 bases at J, leaving 12 bases unmatched. The CDR3 totals 15 residues. CDR1 SGHAT and CDR2 FQDESV come from the germline V gene (reference sequence). CDR3 nucleotide sequence: TGTGCCAGCAGCCCCCGACAGGGGACGGGCTCCGAGCAGTACTTC. Translating it yields CASSPRQGTGSEQYF.

Written as DNA, the CDR3 is TGTGCCAGCAGCGTATGGCCAGAAGAGACCCAGTACTTC. Protein product: CASSVWPEETQYF. The chain links TRBV9 to TRBJ2-5, with D unclear. The CDR3 loop spans 13 amino acids. Trimming shortened V by 1 base and J by 3 bases, and 7 bases separated the two germline ends. Per the germline V gene, CDR1 is SGDLS and CDR2 is YYNGEE.

This rearrangement joins TRBV5-8 to TRBJ1-2; TRBD1 might be the D (5 bases). V was cut by 4 bases and J by 3 bases, with 16 bases left in between. Germline values: CDR1 SGHTS, CDR2 YDEGEE. CDR3 length equals 15 residues. CDR3 sequence (DNA): TGTGCCAGCAGCCCTCGGGGCAGCGGGGACTATGGCTACACCTTC. Protein: CASSPRGSGDYGYTF. The variable domain in full, completed from reference TRBV5-8 and TRBJ1-2, reads EAGVTQSPTHLIKTRGQQATLRCSPISGHTSVYWYQQALGLGLQFLLWYDEGEERNRGNFPPRFSGRQFPNYSSELNVNALELEDSALYLCASSPRGSGDYGYTFGSGTRLTVV.

This clone was observed a single time. The chain combines TRBV9 with TRBJ2-7; D uncertain. This CDR3 spans 15 amino acids. CDR1 and CDR2 from the germline V gene are SGDLS and YYNGEE. V gave up 1 base and J gave up 5 bases, with 16 bases separating them. The CDR3 DNA reads as TGTGCCAGCAGCGTAACATCTGACAATTTTGACGAGCAGTACTTC. Encoded protein: CASSVTSDNFDEQYF.

This clone was seen only a few times. The rearrangement joins TRBV4-1 to TRBJ2-3; 14 nucleotides match TRBD2. With V trimmed by 6 bases and J by 5 bases, 7 bases remained unmatched. The V gene's germline CDR1 is MGHRA and CDR2 YSYEKL. The CDR3 loop spans 16 amino acids. CDR3 loop: CASSQRLAGGGDTQYF. For the CDR3, the DNA is TGCGCCAGCAGTCAAAGACTAGCGGGAGGGGGAGATACGCAGTATTTT.

The rearrangement joins TRBV6-5 to TRBJ1-1; 9 nucleotides align to TRBD1. CDR3 length: 14 residues. CDR1 and CDR2 from the germline V gene are MNHEY and SVGAGI. V lost 6 bases and J lost 3; bases outside the gene matches: 5. In DNA form, the CDR3 reads TGTGCCAGCAGGACAGGGGGAGAGTACACTGAAGCTTTCTTT. Protein product: CASRTGGEYTEAFF.

This clone has just one count. Other nucleotide sequences in the sample specify the same CDR3. This chain connects TRBV7-9 to TRBJ1-4, with D hard to call. Germline V gives CDR1 SEHNR, CDR2 FQNEAQ (reference sequence). The V end lost 3 bases, the J end lost 7 bases, and 12 bases lay between the germline ends. CDR3 length: 14 amino acids. CDR3 nucleotide sequence: TGTGCCAGCAGCTTTGGTCGCCGAGGTGAAAAACTGTTTTTT. Translation: CASSFGRRGEKLFF.

V gene TRBV27 combines with J gene TRBJ1-6; no definite D call. With 5 bases removed from V and 7 bases from J, the gap between germline ends came to 6 bases. The CDR3 consists of 12 residues. Germline CDR1 reads MNHEY; CDR2 reads SMNVEV (reference sequence). CDR3 DNA sequence: TGTGCCAGCAGTATCCTAAATTCACCCCTCCACTTT. This sequence encodes CASSILNSPLHF.

In its sample, this clone was seen a few times. The genes are TRBV11-3 and TRBJ2-6, with 7 bases matching TRBD1. The CDR3 sequence is 17 residues long. The junction had 8 bases not matched to a gene; V was cut back by 5 bases and J by 1 base. Looked up from germline, CDR1 is SGHNT and CDR2 is YENEEA. CDR3 residues: CASSPHPTGSGANVLTF. The CDR3, as DNA: TGTGCCAGCAGCCCCCACCCGACAGGGTCTGGGGCCAACGTCCTGACTTTC.

This clone showed up just a few times. V gene TRBV30 combines with J gene TRBJ2-2; D might be TRBD2 (6 bases). Germline CDR1 GTSNPN, CDR2 SVGIG (reference sequence). This CDR3 is built from 16 residues. Trimming cost V 0 bases and J 4 bases, with 15 bases left between them. The CDR3 DNA sequence: TGTGCCTGGAGTGTACGCGGGGCGTACCTCACCGGGGAGCTGTTTTTT. Protein sequence: CAWSVRGAYLTGELFF.

This clone was detected a few times. The chain joins TRBV7-3 to TRBJ1-2; no reliable D call. This CDR3 region has 13 residues. With 5 bases removed from V and 8 bases from J, the gap between germline ends came to 15 bases. CDR1 and CDR2 (germline): SGHTA, FQGTGA. DNA of the CDR3: TGTGCCAGCAGCGCCACAGAAGGTTTAGGCTACACCTTC. Translating gives CASSATEGLGYTF.

Written as DNA, the CDR3 is TGTGCCAGCATTAACCCCCCCGGTAATGAGCAGTTCTTC. Protein: CASINPPGNEQFF. The V call is TRBV27, the J call TRBJ2-1; D gene uncertain. The CDR3 consists of 13 residues. V lost 7 bases and J 7 bases, leaving 14 bases between the germline ends. Germline CDR1 MNHEY, CDR2 SMNVEV (reference sequence).

This chain connects TRBV29-1 to TRBJ2-2, with D perhaps matching TRBD2 (5 bases). V was clipped by 7 bases and J by 7 bases, with 16 bases between them. CDR1 and CDR2 from the germline V gene are SQVTM and ANQGSEA. The CDR3 runs 13 residues. The CDR3 coding sequence is TGCAGCGCCGAGGGAGTGAGGAGCGGGGAGCTGTTTTTT. Translating it yields CSAEGVRSGELFF.

V gene TRBV7-3 combines with J gene TRBJ1-1; D call uncertain. This CDR3 contains 12 residues. Germline V gene sequence: CDR1 SGHTA, CDR2 FQGTGA. With 5 bases removed from V and 5 bases from J, the gap between germline ends came to 9 bases. DNA for the CDR3: TGTGCCAGCAGCCGAGGTGGTACTGAAGCTTTCTTT. Translating gives CASSRGGTEAFF.

This rearrangement joins TRBV5-1 to TRBJ2-7, with unresolved D. The V and J ends lost 8 bases and 2 bases respectively, with 17 bases between them. Germline CDR1 and CDR2: SGHRS and YFSETQ. The CDR3 has 14 residues. As DNA, the CDR3 is TGCGCCAGTAGGCAGGTTGTTCCCCCCTACGAGCAGTACTTC. Translating gives CASRQVVPPYEQYF.

The chain joins TRBV4-3 to TRBJ1-5, with TRBD1 matching over 10 bases. The CDR3 covers 16 residues. J was trimmed by 2 bases and V by 1 base; bases with no gene match: 2. Per the germline V gene, CDR1 is LGHNA and CDR2 is YSLEER. The DNA for the CDR3 is TGCGCCAGCAGCCAAGGGACAGGGGGTGGCAATCAGCCCCAGCATTTT. This translates into CASSQGTGGGNQPQHF.

The CDR3 protein is CASKTPGRLAGGNEQFF. The CDR3 nucleotides are TGTGCCAGCAAAACGCCCGGGAGGCTAGCGGGCGGAAATGAGCAGTTCTTC. The chain combines TRBV27 with TRBJ2-1, with 8 bases that match TRBD2. The CDR3 length is 17 residues. V was clipped by 7 bases and J by 7 bases; unmatched bases: 18. The germline V gene encodes CDR1 MNHEY and CDR2 SMNVEV (reference sequence).

This clone has only a few counts. The chain is built from TRBV19 and TRBJ1-5; 9 bases are shared with TRBD1. V shed 11 bases and J 5 bases; nucleotides not matched to a gene: 13. Germline CDR1 LNHDA, CDR2 SQIVND (reference sequence). The CDR3 length is 15 residues. The CDR3 reads CAVESSTGGHQPQHF. CDR3 DNA: TGTGCCGTGGAATCCTCGACAGGGGGACATCAGCCCCAGCATTTT.

The rearrangement uses TRBV28 and TRBJ2-3; 10 nucleotides agree with TRBD2. From germline, CDR1 is MDHEN and CDR2 SYDVKM. The CDR3 has 17 amino acids. With 6 bases clipped from V and 4 bases from J, the junction kept 13 bases outside the gene matches. Written as DNA, the CDR3 is TGTGCCAGCAGATCAAGGGGGACTAGCGTTTGGGCAGATACGCAGTATTTT. Protein sequence: CASRSRGTSVWADTQYF.